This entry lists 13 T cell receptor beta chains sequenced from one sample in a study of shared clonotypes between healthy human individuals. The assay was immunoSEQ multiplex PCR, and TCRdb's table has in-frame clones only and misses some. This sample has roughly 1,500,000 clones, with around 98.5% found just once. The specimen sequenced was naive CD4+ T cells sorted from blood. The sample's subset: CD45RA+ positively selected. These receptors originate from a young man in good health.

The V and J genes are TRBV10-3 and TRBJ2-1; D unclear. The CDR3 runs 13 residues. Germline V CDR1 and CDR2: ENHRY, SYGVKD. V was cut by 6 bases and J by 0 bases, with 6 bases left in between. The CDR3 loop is CAISGFSYNEQFF. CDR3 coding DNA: TGTGCCATCAGCGGATTCTCCTACAATGAGCAGTTCTTC.

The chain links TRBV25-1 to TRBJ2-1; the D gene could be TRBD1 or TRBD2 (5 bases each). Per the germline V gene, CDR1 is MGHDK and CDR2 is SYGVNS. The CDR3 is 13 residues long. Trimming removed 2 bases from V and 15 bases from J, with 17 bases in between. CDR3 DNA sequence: TGTGCCAGCAGTGAACCGGGGACGGAGAGAAGGTTCTTC. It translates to CASSEPGTERRFF. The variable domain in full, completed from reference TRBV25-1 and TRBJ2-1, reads EADIYQTPRYLVIGTGKKITLECSQTMGHDKMYWYQQDPGMELHLIHYSYGVNSTEKGDLSSESTVSRIRTEHFPLTLESARPSHTSQYLCASSEPGTERRFFGPGTRLTVL.

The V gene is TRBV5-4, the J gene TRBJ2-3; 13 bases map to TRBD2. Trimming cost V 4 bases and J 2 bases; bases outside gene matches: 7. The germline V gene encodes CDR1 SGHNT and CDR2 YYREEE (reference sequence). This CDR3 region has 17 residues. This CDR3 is CASSAGTSGDFTDTQYF. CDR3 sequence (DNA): TGTGCCAGCAGCGCTGGGACTAGCGGGGACTTCACAGATACGCAGTATTTT.

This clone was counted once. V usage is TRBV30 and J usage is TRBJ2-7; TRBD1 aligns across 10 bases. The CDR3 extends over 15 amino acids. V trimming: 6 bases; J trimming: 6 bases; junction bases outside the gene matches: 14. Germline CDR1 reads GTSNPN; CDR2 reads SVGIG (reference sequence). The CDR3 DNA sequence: TGTGCCTGCAGGAGTGCTTACGGGACAGGGGCCGAGCAGTACTTC. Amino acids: CACRSAYGTGAEQYF.

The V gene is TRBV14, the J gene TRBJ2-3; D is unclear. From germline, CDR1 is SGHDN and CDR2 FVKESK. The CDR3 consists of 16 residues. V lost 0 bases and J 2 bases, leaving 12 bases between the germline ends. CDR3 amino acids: CASSQDRRRNTDTQYF. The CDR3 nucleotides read TGTGCCAGCAGCCAAGATCGAAGGCGGAACACAGATACGCAGTATTTT. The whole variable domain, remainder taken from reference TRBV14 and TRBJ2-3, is EAGVTQFPSHSVIEKGQTVTLRCDPISGHDNLYWYRRVMGKEIKFLLHFVKESKQDESGMPNNRFLAERTGGTYSTLKVQPAELEDSGVYFCASSQDRRRNTDTQYFGPGTRLTVL.

In nucleotides, the CDR3 is TGTGCCAGCAGCCCTAGGGCGCGTTCCTACGAGCAGTACTTC. This codes for CASSPRARSYEQYF. This rearrangement joins TRBV7-2 to TRBJ2-7; D unresolved. This CDR3 is built from 14 residues. Germline V CDR1 and CDR2: SGHTA, FQGNSA. V lost 5 bases to trimming and J lost 1 base, with 12 bases between them.

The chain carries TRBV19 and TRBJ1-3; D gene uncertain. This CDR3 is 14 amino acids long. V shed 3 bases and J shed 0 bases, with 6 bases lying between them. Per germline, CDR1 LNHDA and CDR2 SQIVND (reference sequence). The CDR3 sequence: CASSMDRSGNTIYF. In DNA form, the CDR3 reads TGTGCCAGTAGTATGGACCGCTCTGGAAACACCATATATTTT.

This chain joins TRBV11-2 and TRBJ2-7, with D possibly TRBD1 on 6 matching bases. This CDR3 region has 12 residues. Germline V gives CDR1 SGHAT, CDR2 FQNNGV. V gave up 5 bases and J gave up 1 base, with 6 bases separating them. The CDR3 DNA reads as TGTGCCAGCAGCACAGGGTCCTACGAGCAGTACTTC. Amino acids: CASSTGSYEQYF.

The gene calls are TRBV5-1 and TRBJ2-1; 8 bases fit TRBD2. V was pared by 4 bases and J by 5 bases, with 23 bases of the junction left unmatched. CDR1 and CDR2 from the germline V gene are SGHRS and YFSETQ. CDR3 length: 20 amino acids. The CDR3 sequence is CASSTRGRISGGGFHNEQFF. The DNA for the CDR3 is TGCGCCAGCAGCACTCGGGGAAGGATCTCGGGAGGGGGATTTCACAATGAGCAGTTCTTC.

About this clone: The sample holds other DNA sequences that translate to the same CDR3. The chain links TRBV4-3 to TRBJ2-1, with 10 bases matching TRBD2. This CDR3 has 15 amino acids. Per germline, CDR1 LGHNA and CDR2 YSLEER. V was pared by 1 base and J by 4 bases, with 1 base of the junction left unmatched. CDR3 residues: CASSQVAGGYNEQFF. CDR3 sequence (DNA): TGCGCCAGCAGCCAAGTAGCGGGAGGTTACAATGAGCAGTTCTTC.

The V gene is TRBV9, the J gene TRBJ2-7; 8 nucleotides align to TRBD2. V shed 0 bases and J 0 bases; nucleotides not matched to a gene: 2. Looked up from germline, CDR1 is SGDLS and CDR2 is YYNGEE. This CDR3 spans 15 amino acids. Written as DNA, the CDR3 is TGTGCCAGCAGCGTAGGGCGGGAGGCCTCCTACGAGCAGTACTTC. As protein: CASSVGREASYEQYF.

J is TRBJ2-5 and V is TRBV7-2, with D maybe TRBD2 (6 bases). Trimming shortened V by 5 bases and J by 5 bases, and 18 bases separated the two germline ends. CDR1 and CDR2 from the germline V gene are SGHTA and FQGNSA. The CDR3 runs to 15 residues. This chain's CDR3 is CASSRNAGRSETQYF. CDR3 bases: TGTGCCAGCAGCCGGAATGCGGGAAGAAGCGAGACCCAGTACTTC.

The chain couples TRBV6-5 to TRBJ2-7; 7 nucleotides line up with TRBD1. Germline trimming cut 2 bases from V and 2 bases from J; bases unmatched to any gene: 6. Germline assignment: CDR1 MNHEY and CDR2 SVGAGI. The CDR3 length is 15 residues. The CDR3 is CASSYAPGQAYEQYF. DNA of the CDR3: TGTGCCAGCAGTTACGCCCCTGGACAGGCCTACGAGCAGTACTTC.